Listed below are T cell receptor beta chains from one sample, sequenced in a study of blood T cell repertoires in COVID-19. The repertoire was sequenced with immunoSEQ multiplex PCR; TCRdb's copy has only in-frame clones and lacks some. The sample includes about 140,000 clones, 65% to 90% of them seen just once. The sequenced sample was peripheral blood. The receptors here all came from a man aged 45-65 years with acute or convalescent COVID-19. CDR3s include the opening cysteine and the closing phenylalanine or tryptophan. The order of the fields is clone size, D gene, J gene, V gene, CDR3 DNA, CDR3 protein. The D gene is left open where the match is weak. Size is omitted from some rows. Given values are once, few, many or a class for expanded clones.

NA	NA	TRBJ1-2	TRBV2	TGTGCCAGCAGTGACTTGGGGCTTTATGGCTACACCTTC	CASSDLGLYGYTF
NA	NA	TRBJ2-7	TRBV5-1	TGCGCCAGAGGGGGTGGATGGGACGAGCAGTACTTC	CARGGGWDEQYF
few	NA	TRBJ1-1	TRBV19	TGTGCCAGTAGTACTTTGACAGGCGGCACTGAAGCTTTCTTT	CASSTLTGGTEAFF
NA	NA	TRBJ2-5	TRBV5-4	TGTGCCAGCAGCTTGTGGGGAGAGGAGCGGGACCAAGAGACCCAGTACTTC	CASSLWGEERDQETQYF
NA	NA	TRBJ1-1	TRBV12-3/TRBV12-4	TGTGCCAGCAGTTTGGCGGGGACTGAAGCTTTCTTT	CASSLAGTEAFF
NA	NA	TRBJ1-1	TRBV5-1	TGCGCCAGCAGCTTGGGTCTTATTCCCACTGAAGCTTTCTTT	CASSLGLIPTEAFF
NA	NA	TRBJ2-2	TRBV18	TGTGCCAGCTCACCTCGGGTCATCTCCACCGGGGAGCTGTTTTTT	CASSPRVISTGELFF
NA	NA	TRBJ2-7	TRBV11-2	TGTGCCAGCAGCCCGTCCCCCGGGGCAGGGGGGTACGAGCAGTACTTC	CASSPSPGAGGYEQYF
NA	NA	TRBJ2-2	TRBV10-3	TGTGCCATCAGTGGGATCTCGGGGGACGGGGAGCTGTTTTTT	CAISGISGDGELFF
once	NA	TRBJ2-3	TRBV30	TGTGCCTGGATTGAGCGGGTCCGCACAGATACGCAGTATTTT	CAWIERVRTDTQYF